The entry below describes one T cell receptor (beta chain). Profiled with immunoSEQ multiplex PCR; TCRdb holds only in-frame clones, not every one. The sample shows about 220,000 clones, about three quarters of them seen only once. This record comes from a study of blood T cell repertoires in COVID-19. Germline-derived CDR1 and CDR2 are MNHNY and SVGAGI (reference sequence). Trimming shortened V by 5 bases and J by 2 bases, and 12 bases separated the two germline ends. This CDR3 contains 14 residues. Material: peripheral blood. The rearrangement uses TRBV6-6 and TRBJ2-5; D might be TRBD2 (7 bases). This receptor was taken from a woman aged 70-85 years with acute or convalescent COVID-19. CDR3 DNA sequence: TGTGCCAGCAGTCGGGGGGCTGGGCAAGAGACCCAGTACTTC. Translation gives CASSRGAGQETQYF.